This T cell receptor beta chain was obtained from a study of blood T cell repertoires in COVID-19. Clones were sequenced by immunoSEQ multiplex PCR, and TCRdb holds only the in-frame ones, with some missing. The sample lists around 310,000 clones, 90% seen once, with around 0.97% in the top ten. V lost 3 bases and J lost 3, with 8 bases in between. CDR1 and CDR2 from the germline V gene are SGHTA and FQGNSA. The CDR3 is 13 residues long. The source of this sequence is a woman aged 40 to 49 with COVID-19, enrolled during active disease. Sequencing was done on a sample of peripheral blood. The rearrangement links TRBV7-2 to TRBJ1-1; no reliable D call. The CDR3 nucleotides are TGTGCCAGCAGCTTTCTCGGGGACACTGAAGCTTTCTTT. This sequence encodes CASSFLGDTEAFF.